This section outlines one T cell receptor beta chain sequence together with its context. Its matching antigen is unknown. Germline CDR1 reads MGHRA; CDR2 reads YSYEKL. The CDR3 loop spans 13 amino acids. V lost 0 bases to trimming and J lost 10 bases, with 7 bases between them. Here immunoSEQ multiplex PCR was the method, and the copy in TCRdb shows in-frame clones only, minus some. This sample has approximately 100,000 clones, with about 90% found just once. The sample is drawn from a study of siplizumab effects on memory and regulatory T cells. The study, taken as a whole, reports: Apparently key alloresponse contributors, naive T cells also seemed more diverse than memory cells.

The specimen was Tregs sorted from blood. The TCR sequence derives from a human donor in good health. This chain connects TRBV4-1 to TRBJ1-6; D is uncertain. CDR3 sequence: CASSQDLGSPLHF. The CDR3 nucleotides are TGCGCCAGCAGCCAAGATCTGGGCTCACCCCTCCACTTT.